Listed below are T cell receptor beta chains from one sample, sequenced in a study of T-cell memory formation after mild COVID-19. TCRdb independently ran MiXCR on the 5' RACE reads; one entry per CDR3 protein. The sample lists 300,000 to 400,000 distinct CDR3 sequences, 10% to 15% occurring once. Sequenced: PBMCs or a T cell subset sorted from them (not recorded which). All receptors come from a man aged 18 to 29 who had mild COVID-19 (a few samples of this study predate the infection). Cell type and time point are not known. Each CDR3 is given with its conserved first and last residue. Each record gives: D gene, V gene, J gene, clone size, CDR3 protein, CDR3 DNA. A D gene is named only where the DNA matches it firmly. Rows give clone size only sometimes, using once, few, many, or a class for an expanded clone.

>.|TRBV5-1|TRBJ1-1|few
CASSLVRRTEAFF
TGCGCCAGCAGCTTGGTGAGAAGGACTGAAGCTTTCTTT
>.|TRBV7-6|TRBJ2-7|many
CASSAATPRGEQYF
TGTGCCAGCAGTGCAGCAACACCGAGGGGGGAGCAGTACTTC
>TRBD1|TRBV4-3|TRBJ1-1|few
CASGTHRGTEAFF
TGCGCCAGCGGAACCCACAGGGGGACTGAAGCTTTCTTT
>TRBD1|TRBV5-1|TRBJ2-2|.
CASSLAVGQGNTGELFF
TGCGCCAGCAGCTTGGCCGTCGGACAGGGGAACACCGGGGAGCTGTTTTTT
>.|TRBV7-2|TRBJ1-5|few
CASSPQNQPQHF
TGTGCCAGCAGTCCTCAGAATCAGCCCCAGCATTTT
>TRBD2|TRBV4-1|TRBJ2-2|few
CASSQERGGASNTGELFF
TGCGCCAGCAGCCAAGAACGCGGGGGGGCCTCGAACACCGGGGAGCTGTTTTTT
>.|TRBV20-1|TRBJ1-2|.
CSAVDRETNYGYTF
TGCAGTGCCGTCGACAGAGAAACTAACTATGGCTACACCTTC
>TRBD2|TRBV5-1|TRBJ2-1|.
CASSSGLAGGRNEQFF
TGCGCCAGCAGCAGCGGACTAGCGGGGGGCCGCAATGAGCAGTTCTTC
>.|TRBV7-9|TRBJ1-3|.
CASSSYILQKISGNTIYF
TGTGCCAGCAGCTCATACATTCTACAGAAGATCTCTGGAAACACCATATATTTT
>TRBD1|TRBV7-9|TRBJ1-1|.
CASSSMTGYHHEAFF
TGTGCCAGCAGCTCAATGACAGGGTACCACCATGAAGCTTTCTTT
>.|TRBV5-1|TRBJ1-1|.
CASSPTGNEAFF
TGCGCCAGCAGTCCTACAGGGAATGAAGCTTTCTTT
>TRBD1|TRBV7-2|TRBJ1-5|few
CASSPTGQGKQPQHF
TGTGCCAGCAGCCCCACGGGACAGGGGAAACAGCCCCAGCATTTT
>TRBD2|TRBV4-2|TRBJ2-1|many
CASSQDIGGGQLEQFF
TGTGCCAGCAGCCAAGATATCGGGGGGGGGCAACTTGAGCAGTTCTTC
>TRBD2|TRBV7-2|TRBJ2-1|few
CASSHPSGGVDNEQFF
TGTGCCAGCAGTCACCCGAGCGGGGGGGTTGACAATGAGCAGTTCTTC
>TRBD2|TRBV5-8|TRBJ2-3|.
CASSFFQGGYSDTQYF
TGTGCCAGCAGCTTTTTCCAGGGAGGGTATTCAGATACGCAGTATTTT
>.|TRBV24-1|TRBJ2-1|.
CATSDLWQGSNEQFF
TGTGCCACCAGTGATTTGTGGCAGGGGAGCAATGAGCAGTTCTTC
>.|TRBV7-9|TRBJ2-4|.
CASSLGWNIQYF
TGTGCCAGCAGCTTAGGCTGGAACATTCAGTACTTC
>.|TRBV4-3|TRBJ2-6|.
CASSQGRGTGANVLTF
TGCGCCAGCAGCCAAGGGAGGGGAACCGGGGCCAACGTCCTGACTTTC
>TRBD1|TRBV5-1|TRBJ1-5|.
CASSAGTGGNNQPQHF
TGCGCCAGCAGCGCCGGGACAGGGGGTAACAATCAGCCCCAGCATTTT
>.|TRBV5-5|TRBJ1-3|.
CASRGIMSSGNTIYF
TGTGCCAGCAGGGGGATTATGAGCTCTGGAAACACCATATATTTT
>.|TRBV3-1|TRBJ2-1|.
CASSFINEQFF
TGTGCCAGCAGCTTCATAAATGAGCAGTTCTTC
>TRBD1|TRBV7-9|TRBJ1-1|.
CASHRGKNTEAFF
TGTGCCAGCCACAGGGGAAAGAACACTGAAGCTTTCTTT
>.|TRBV6-5|TRBJ1-1|few
CASSPFRALNTEAFF
TGTGCCAGCAGCCCTTTTCGCGCCCTGAACACTGAAGCTTTCTTT
>.|TRBV4-1|TRBJ1-4|few
CASSPTAPLEKLFF
TGCGCCAGCAGCCCGACAGCTCCCCTTGAAAAACTGTTTTTT
>.|TRBV12-3/TRBV12-4|TRBJ2-3|many
CASSFLSTGRPSTDTQYF
TGTGCCAGCAGTTTCTTGAGTACGGGGCGGCCTAGCACAGATACGCAGTATTTT
>.|TRBV28|TRBJ2-2|few
CASSLSLANTGELFF
TGTGCCAGCAGTTTAAGCCTAGCGAACACCGGGGAGCTGTTTTTT
>TRBD1|TRBV20-1|TRBJ2-3|few
CSAPWQGASDTQYF
TGCAGTGCGCCGTGGCAGGGGGCATCTGATACGCAGTATTTT
>.|TRBV6-5|TRBJ2-3|few
CASSYSRTRTYTQYF
TGTGCCAGCAGTTACTCGCGGACCAGAACTTATACGCAGTATTTT
>TRBD1|TRBV6-5|TRBJ2-7|few
CASSYGSPTGPPYEQYF
TGTGCCAGCAGTTACGGGTCCCCGACAGGGCCCCCCTACGAGCAGTACTTC
>.|TRBV6-5|TRBJ2-5|many
CASSYRETQYF
TGTGCCAGCAGCTATCGAGAGACCCAGTACTTC
>.|TRBV5-1|TRBJ2-7|many
CASRSTGEYEQYF
TGCGCCAGCAGAAGCACGGGGGAATACGAGCAGTACTTC
>TRBD1|TRBV3-1|TRBJ1-6|few
CASSQDERGQYNSPLHF
TGTGCCAGCAGCCAAGATGAACGGGGACAGTATAATTCACCCCTCCACTTT
>.|TRBV6-5|TRBJ2-5|few
CASSYLGDNQETQYF
TGTGCCAGCAGTTATCTTGGGGACAACCAAGAGACCCAGTACTTC
>.|TRBV5-1|TRBJ2-3|few
CASSPRGMDPDTQYF
TGCGCCAGCAGCCCCCGGGGGATGGACCCAGATACGCAGTATTTT
>.|TRBV24-1|TRBJ2-5|few
CATSGGRAETQYF
TGTGCCACCAGTGGAGGGCGGGCCGAGACCCAGTACTTC
>.|TRBV11-2|TRBJ1-3|.
CASSDRKGHLSGNTIYF
TGTGCCAGCAGCGATCGAAAGGGTCACCTCTCTGGAAACACCATATATTTT
>TRBD2|TRBV20-1|TRBJ2-1|few
CSALAGDYNEQFF
TGCAGTGCTCTAGCGGGGGACTACAATGAGCAGTTCTTC
>.|TRBV3-1|TRBJ1-6|few
CASSQGYGRNSPLHF
TGTGCCAGCAGCCAAGGATATGGCAGGAATTCACCCCTCCACTTT
>TRBD2|TRBV11-2|TRBJ2-1|.
CASSLLRGGAYEQFF
TGTGCCAGCAGCTTACTCCGGGGGGGCGCCTATGAGCAGTTCTTC
>.|TRBV5-1|TRBJ2-4|many
CASSLGEVAKNIQYF
TGCGCCAGCAGCTTGGGCGAGGTAGCCAAAAACATTCAGTACTTC
>.|TRBV5-6|TRBJ1-5|.
CASSENLHQPQHF
TGTGCCAGCAGCGAAAACTTACACCAGCCCCAGCATTTT
>TRBD1|TRBV5-6|TRBJ2-7|.
CASSLPPTGKQYF
TGTGCCAGCAGCTTGCCCCCGACAGGGAAGCAGTACTTC
>TRBD2|TRBV20-1|TRBJ2-1|few
CSAPPLSGGPGNEQFF
TGCAGTGCCCCCCCGCTTAGCGGGGGGCCGGGCAATGAGCAGTTCTTC
>.|TRBV18|TRBJ2-7|.
CASSPSGHEQYF
TGTGCCAGCTCACCATCAGGTCATGAGCAGTACTTC
>.|TRBV18|TRBJ2-3|few
CASSFRDTDTQYF
TGTGCCAGCTCATTCCGGGACACAGATACGCAGTATTTT
>TRBD1|TRBV6-5|TRBJ1-2|few
CASSTGTVHGYTF
TGTGCCAGCAGTACCGGGACAGTCCATGGCTACACCTTC
>.|TRBV20-1|TRBJ1-5|.
CSAAGRGGYQHF
TGCAGTGCTGCGGGACGGGGTGGGTACCAGCATTTT
>.|TRBV7-9|TRBJ1-5|.
CASSLEGRVWPQHF
TGTGCCAGCAGCTTAGAAGGCCGGGTTTGGCCCCAGCATTTT
>.|TRBV3-1|TRBJ2-7|.
CASSRGFPYEQYF
TGTGCCAGCAGCCGGGGGTTTCCTTACGAGCAGTACTTC
>TRBD2|TRBV18|TRBJ2-1|.
CASSPGSGGNNEQFF
TGTGCCAGCTCACCCGGTAGCGGGGGGAACAATGAGCAGTTCTTC
>TRBD2|TRBV20-1|TRBJ2-3|.
CSASGRGGPRTDTQYF
TGCAGTGCTAGCGGTCGGGGGGGACCACGCACAGATACGCAGTATTTT
>.|TRBV7-2|TRBJ2-5|.
CASSHADRQETQYF
TGTGCCAGCAGCCACGCGGACCGGCAAGAGACCCAGTACTTC
>.|TRBV20-1|TRBJ2-6|few
CSARLSGNGANVLTF
TGCAGTGCTAGACTGTCGGGGAATGGGGCCAACGTCCTGACTTTC
>.|TRBV3-1|TRBJ2-3|few
CASSRPSGQNTQYF
TGTGCCAGCAGCCGGCCGTCGGGGCAAAATACGCAGTATTTT
>.|TRBV27|TRBJ1-4|few
CASSLRHGWGLNEKLFF
TGTGCCAGCAGTCTTCGACACGGTTGGGGGTTAAATGAAAAACTGTTTTTT
>.|TRBV6-6|TRBJ2-2|.
CASSPATRSTGELFF
TGTGCCAGCAGTCCTGCGACCCGGAGCACCGGGGAGCTGTTTTTT
>.|TRBV7-6|TRBJ2-6|few
CASSLRLAAGSSGANVLTF
TGTGCCAGCAGCTTAAGGTTGGCAGCCGGCAGCTCTGGGGCCAACGTCCTGACTTTC